This T cell receptor (beta chain) derives from a study of regulatory T cells in long-lasting Graves disease. Points from the study as a whole: Persistent patients shared fewer than 3,500 public clonotypes among themselves. Newly diagnosed patients shared fewer, at about 890.

Combining iRepertoire HTBI primers with Arm-PCR of CDR3 regions, the authors built TCR beta libraries. Original processing methods: Gene usage covered about 62 TRBV and 14 TRBJ segments. MiXCR, run by TCRdb on the multiplex PCR reads, gives a single entry per CDR3 protein. The V and J calls, along with clone size, are taken from TCRdb and not from the paper's own processing. The table lists 350,000 to 500,000 distinct CDR3 sequences, around 20% of them singletons, with 14% in the top ten. On this clonotype itself: Its target is not known. A much larger clonotype is one base distant, so this may be a read error.

V gave up 4 bases and J gave up 3 bases; unmatched junction bases: 6. Germline values: CDR1 MGHDK, CDR2 SYGVNS. CDR3 length equals 15 residues. Indicated time point: persistent/refractory GD, antithyroid drugs over 5 years with positive TRAb. Isolated PBMC RNA provided the starting material for the TCR library. Graves' disease diagnosis followed American Thyroid Association guidelines. The receptor was derived from a female donor with Graves disease. The rearrangement links TRBV25-1 to TRBJ1-5; TRBD1 aligns across 7 bases. The specimen comprised peripheral blood mononuclear cells (PBMCs), sampled when the disease was refractory, from a patient treated with antithyroid drugs. DNA of the CDR3: TGTGCCAGCAGTGTAGGGGGCTGGTACAATCAGCCCCAGCATTTT. Translation: CASSVGGWYNQPQHF.